This section outlines one T cell receptor beta chain sequence together with its context. Its binding antigen is unknown. Base qualities are not recorded, but no much larger clone differs from it by a single base. In Seattle, one collaborating source enrolled patients while the infection was active and tracked those patients longitudinally over the course of disease. Whole blood was collected in K2EDTA tubes by collaborating institutions according to the institutions' own protocols. Collaborator samples were shipped for TCRbeta analysis as frozen whole blood, isolated PBMCs, or DNA extracted from either sample type. The data derive from a study of blood T cell repertoires in COVID-19 (dated by TCRdb to about 2020). With respect to the entire study: Samples covering the acute and convalescent phases of COVID-19 were provided by collaborators in the United States, Italy and Spain. The material from the prospective study consisted of cDNA or gDNA derived from T cells, B-cell-depleted T cells, or PBMCs. Deeply sampled blood TCRbeta repertoires from subjects exposed to, actively infected with, or recovered from COVID-19 were included in the dataset. The repertoires were released in a freely available public database intended as a resource for research on the immune response to SARS-CoV-2. The samples were drawn from the first 160 participants of the ongoing ImmuneRACE study and from 1,254 subjects provided by 6 global collaborators. Sample metadata almost always included a de-identified subject ID, COVID-19 status, age in years and sex. Where available, HLA class I and class II types were taken from metadata supplied by the sample provider and were not determined by assay-based typing. Broader findings and caveats from the paper: The amount of clinical and demographic metadata varied by source and participant and was provided uncurated.

At the junction V is shortened by 1 base and J by 4 bases, with 15 bases in between. Counted from cysteine to phenylalanine, this CDR3 has 16 amino acids. Of the read, only the CDR3 DNA is kept; its 48 bases are in frame from base 1. Looking up the germline V gene (reference sequence) yields CDR1 LGHDT and CDR2 YNNKEL. The immunoSEQ Assay, a bias-controlled multiplex PCR, was used to amplify TCRbeta CDR3 regions from genomic DNA. Turning to the authors' computational methods: The number of nucleated cells in each sample was estimated by amplification of reference gene primers within the assay. Sequence reads were collapsed and filtered to measure the absolute abundance of every unique TCRbeta CDR3 rearrangement. For each sample, productive Simpson clonality was calculated as the square root of Simpson's diversity index across productive rearrangements. TCRdb carries this immuneACCESS record with in-frame sequences only. Its versions omit some clonotypes, under half of them owing to an unresolved V gene in the studies checked, with the rest unexplained. That table supplies the V and J calls and clone size; D and trimming were determined from the DNA. Counted in this sample were some 290,000 clones; around 90% of them appeared once. The ten top clones hold less than 3.5% of the sample.

The chain employs TRBV3-1 (or the pseudogene TRBV3-2) and TRBJ2-3; TRBD1 is possibly the D segment (5 matching bases). The clonotype originates from a woman under 40 with COVID-19, enrolled during active disease. What was sequenced was peripheral blood. The CDR3 has the sequence CASSQVRRAGPDTQYF. The DNA is as follows: TGTGCCAGCAGCCAAGTTCGAAGGGCAGGGCCAGATACGCAGTATTTT.